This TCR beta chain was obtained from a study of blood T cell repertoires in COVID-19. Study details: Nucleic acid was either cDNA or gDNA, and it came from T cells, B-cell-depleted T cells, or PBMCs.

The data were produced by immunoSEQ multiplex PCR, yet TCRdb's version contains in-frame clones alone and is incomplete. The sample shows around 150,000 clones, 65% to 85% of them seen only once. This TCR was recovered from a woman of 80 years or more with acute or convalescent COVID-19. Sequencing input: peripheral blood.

CDR3 nucleotide sequence: TGTGCCAGCAGTTACCACCCGGACAGGCCTAACTATGGCTACACCTTC. Amino acids: CASSYHPDRPNYGYTF. The chain joins TRBV6-2 or TRBV6-3 to TRBJ1-2, with 7 bases fitting TRBD1. The V gene end was trimmed by 2 bases and the J gene end by 0 bases; junction bases not matched to a gene: 6. This CDR3 is 16 amino acids long. CDR1 and CDR2 (germline): MNHEY, SVGEGT.